One sample yielded the 3 T cell receptor beta chains listed below, sequenced in a study of blood T cell repertoires in COVID-19. Clones were sequenced by immunoSEQ multiplex PCR, and TCRdb holds only the in-frame ones, with some missing. The table records about 180,000 clones, roughly 80% of them present only once. The sequenced sample consisted of peripheral blood. All receptors derive from a woman between 70 and 85 years old with COVID-19, enrolled during active disease.

The V and J genes are TRBV24-1 and TRBJ1-5; D is uncertain. CDR1 and CDR2 (germline): KGHDR, SFDVKD. V lost 4 bases to trimming and J lost 4 bases, with 4 bases between them. The length of the CDR3 is 12 residues. CDR3 nucleotide sequence: TGTGCCACCAGTGACCTAAATCAGCCCCAGCATTTT. Its translation is CATSDLNQPQHF.

In its sample, this clone was seen a few times. The genes are TRBV3-1 (or the pseudogene TRBV3-2) and TRBJ1-5; tentatively, D is TRBD1 (6 bases). The V gene lost 3 bases and the J gene lost 6 bases, with 12 bases spanning the gap. The V gene's germline CDR1 is LGHDT and CDR2 YNNKEL (reference sequence). There are 14 residues in the CDR3. CDR3 loop: CASSQGSRGQPQHF. The CDR3, as DNA: TGTGCCAGCAGCCAGGGGAGCAGGGGTCAGCCCCAGCATTTT.

This rearrangement joins TRBV24-1 to TRBJ2-1, with TRBD2 matching over 8 bases. The CDR3 consists of 14 residues. V shed 7 bases, J shed 5 bases, and the junction held 6 bases outside the gene matches. The V gene's germline CDR1 is KGHDR and CDR2 SFDVKD. The CDR3 loop is CATRSGSKNNEQFF. Written as DNA, the CDR3 is TGTGCCACCAGGAGCGGGAGCAAGAACAATGAGCAGTTCTTC.